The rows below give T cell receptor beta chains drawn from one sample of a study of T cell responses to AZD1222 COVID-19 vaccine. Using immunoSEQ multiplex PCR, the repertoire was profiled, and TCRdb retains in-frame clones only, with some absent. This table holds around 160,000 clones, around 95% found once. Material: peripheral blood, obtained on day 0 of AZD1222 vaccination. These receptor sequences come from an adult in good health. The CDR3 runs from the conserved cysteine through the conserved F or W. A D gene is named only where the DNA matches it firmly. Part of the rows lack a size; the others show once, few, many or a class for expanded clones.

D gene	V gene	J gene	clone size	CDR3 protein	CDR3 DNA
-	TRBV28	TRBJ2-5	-	CASSLVLGGMIETQYF	TGTGCCAGCAGTTTAGTCCTGGGGGGTATGATCGAGACCCAGTACTTC
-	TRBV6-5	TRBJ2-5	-	CASSISGTQYF	TGTGCCAGCAGCATTTCAGGGACCCAGTACTTC
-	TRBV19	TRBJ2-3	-	CASSWTSTDTQYF	TGTGCCAGTAGTTGGACTAGCACAGATACGCAGTATTTT
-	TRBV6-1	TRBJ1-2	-	CASSEAGSGPGYTF	TGTGCCAGCAGTGAAGCGGGGTCAGGTCCCGGCTACACCTTC
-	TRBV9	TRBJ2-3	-	CASSVGLAQTTDTQYF	TGTGCCAGCAGCGTAGGGCTAGCGCAGACCACAGATACGCAGTATTTT
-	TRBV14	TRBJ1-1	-	CASSPSLHLNTEAFF	TGTGCCAGCAGTCCCTCCCTGCACCTGAACACTGAAGCTTTCTTT
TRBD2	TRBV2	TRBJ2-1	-	CASERELYNEQFF	TGTGCCAGCGAGCGGGAGCTCTACAATGAGCAGTTCTTC
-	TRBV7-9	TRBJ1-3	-	CASSLMLQFASGNTIYF	TGTGCCAGCAGCTTAATGCTTCAGTTTGCGTCTGGAAACACCATATATTTT
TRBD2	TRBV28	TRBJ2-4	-	CASSFRTSAKNIQYF	TGTGCCAGCAGTTTCCGGACTAGCGCCAAAAACATTCAGTACTTC
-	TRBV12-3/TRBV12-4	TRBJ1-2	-	CASSSTVDYGYTF	TGTGCCAGCAGCTCAACAGTGGACTATGGCTACACCTTC
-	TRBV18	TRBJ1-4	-	CASSRATADNEKLFF	TGTGCCAGCTCACGAGCGACAGCTGATAATGAAAAACTGTTTTTT
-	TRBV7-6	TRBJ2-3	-	CASSLGADTQYF	TGTGCCAGCAGCTTAGGGGCAGATACGCAGTATTTT
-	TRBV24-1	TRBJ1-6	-	CATKNGEVGRLGPLHF	TGTGCCACCAAGAACGGCGAGGTCGGTAGGCTCGGGCCCCTCCACTTT
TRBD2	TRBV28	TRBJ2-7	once	CASSGGSYEQYF	TGTGCCAGCAGCGGGGGGAGCTACGAGCAGTACTTC
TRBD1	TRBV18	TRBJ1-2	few	CASSPRVKAGGDGYTF	TGTGCCAGCTCACCGCGTGTCAAGGCAGGGGGCGATGGCTACACCTTC
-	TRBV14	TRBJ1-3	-	CASSQDWGDTIYF	TGTGCCAGCAGCCAAGATTGGGGAGACACCATATATTTT
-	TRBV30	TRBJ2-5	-	CAWSTGGYQETQYF	TGTGCCTGGAGTACTGGAGGATACCAAGAGACCCAGTACTTC
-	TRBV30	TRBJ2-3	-	CAWSPSGRALTDTQYF	TGTGCCTGGAGTCCATCGGGACGGGCCCTCACAGATACGCAGTATTTT
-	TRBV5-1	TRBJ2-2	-	CASSRGTGELFF	TGCGCCAGCAGCAGAGGCACCGGGGAGCTGTTTTTT
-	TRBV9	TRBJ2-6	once	CASSVEGLRSGANVLTF	TGTGCCAGCAGCGTAGAAGGGCTCAGGTCTGGGGCCAACGTCCTGACTTTC
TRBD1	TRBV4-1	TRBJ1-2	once	CASSQDQGAVYGYTF	TGCGCCAGCAGCCAAGATCAGGGGGCCGTCTATGGCTACACCTTC
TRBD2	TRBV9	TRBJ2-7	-	CASSPRLAGAYEQYF	TGTGCCAGCAGCCCTCGACTAGCCGGCGCCTACGAGCAGTACTTC
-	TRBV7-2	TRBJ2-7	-	CASSFGGLGPYEQYF	TGTGCCAGCAGCTTTGGGGGACTGGGGCCGTACGAGCAGTACTTC
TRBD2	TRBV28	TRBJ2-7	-	CASSLLAGVYEQYF	TGTGCCAGCAGTTTGCTAGCGGGAGTGTACGAGCAGTACTTC
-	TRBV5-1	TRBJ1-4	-	CASSLEGGNGGEKLFF	TGCGCCAGCAGCTTGGAAGGTGGCAATGGGGGTGAAAAACTGTTTTTT
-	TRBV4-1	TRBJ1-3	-	CASSQDGNTIYF	TGCGCCAGCAGCCAAGATGGGAACACCATATATTTT
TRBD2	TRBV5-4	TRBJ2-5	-	CASSFERGWLAGEETQYF	TGTGCCAGCAGCTTTGAGAGGGGGTGGTTAGCGGGAGAGGAGACCCAGTACTTC
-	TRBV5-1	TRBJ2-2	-	CASSWDDRPTGELFF	TGCGCCAGCAGCTGGGATGACAGGCCCACCGGGGAGCTGTTTTTT
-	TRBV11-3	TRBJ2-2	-	CASSSDGMNTGELFF	TGTGCCAGCAGCTCAGATGGGATGAACACCGGGGAGCTGTTTTTT
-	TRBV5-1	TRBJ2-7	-	CASSPRMDLSYEQYF	TGCGCCAGCAGCCCTAGGATGGACTTGTCCTACGAGCAGTACTTC
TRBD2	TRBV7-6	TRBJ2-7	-	CASSRLAGANYEQYF	TGTGCCAGCAGTCGGCTAGCGGGGGCTAACTACGAGCAGTACTTC
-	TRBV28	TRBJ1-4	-	CASSFLTGPGKLFF	TGTGCCAGCAGCTTCCTAACCGGGCCGGGAAAACTGTTTTTT